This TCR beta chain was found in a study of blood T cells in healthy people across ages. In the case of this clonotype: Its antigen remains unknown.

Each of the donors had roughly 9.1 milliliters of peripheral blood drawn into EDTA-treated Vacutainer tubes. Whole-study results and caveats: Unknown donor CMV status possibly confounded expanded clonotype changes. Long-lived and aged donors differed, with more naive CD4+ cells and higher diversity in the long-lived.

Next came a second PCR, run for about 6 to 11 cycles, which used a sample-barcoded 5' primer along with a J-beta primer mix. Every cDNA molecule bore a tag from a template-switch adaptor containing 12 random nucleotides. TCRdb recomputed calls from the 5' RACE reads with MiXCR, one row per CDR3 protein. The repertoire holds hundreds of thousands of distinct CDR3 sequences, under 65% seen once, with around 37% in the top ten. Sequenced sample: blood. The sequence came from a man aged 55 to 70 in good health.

Here the CDR3 reads CSARQGQVYGYTF. CDR3 in DNA: TGCAGTGCTAGACAGGGGCAGGTCTATGGCTACACCTTC. J is TRBJ1-2 and V is TRBV20-1; tentatively, D is TRBD1 (6 bases). Trimming left V 2 bases short and J 4 bases short, with 11 bases between. The CDR3 sequence is 13 residues long. In germline, CDR1 is DFQATT, CDR2 SNEGSKA (reference sequence).